The clone carrying this T cell receptor beta chain showed up just once. Its specificity is unknown. Germline lookup yields CDR1 LNHDA and CDR2 SQIVND (reference sequence). The CDR3 runs to 13 residues. Trimming left V 6 bases short and J 1 base short, with 9 bases between. Method: immunoSEQ multiplex PCR; TCRdb's copy keeps in-frame clones and lacks some. Of around 36,000 clones in the sample, about 90% were seen once. The data are from a study of OX40 agonist ivuxolimab in advanced cancers. Study-wide context: Checkpoint inhibitors had been given previously to 35% to 50% of patients. Among those treated, three patients had partial responses, one with hepatocellular carcinoma and two with cutaneous melanoma.

Overall study findings and caveats: Researchers did not determine the expanded peripheral T cells' antigen specificity. On average, a greater number of expanded clones characterised CD8+ T cells relative to CD4+.

The sequence was collected from an adult with an advanced solid tumor such as melanoma, head and neck, liver or kidney cancer. V usage is TRBV19 and J usage is TRBJ1-1, with a possible D match to TRBD1 (5 bases). The sample here was CD4+ or CD8+ T cells sorted from blood, taken in a trial of the OX40 agonist ivuxolimab. The CDR3 region has the DNA TGTGCCAGTAGACCTCAGGGGAACACTGAAGCTTTCTTT. Protein sequence: CASRPQGNTEAFF.